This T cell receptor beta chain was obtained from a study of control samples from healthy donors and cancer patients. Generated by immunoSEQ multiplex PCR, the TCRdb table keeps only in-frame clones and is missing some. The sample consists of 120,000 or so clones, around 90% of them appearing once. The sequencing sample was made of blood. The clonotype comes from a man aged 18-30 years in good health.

CDR3 residues: CASSEPTVTLYNEQFF. In DNA, the CDR3 is TGCGCCAGCAGTGAGCCGACAGTGACCCTTTACAATGAGCAGTTCTTC. The chain recombines TRBV10-2 with TRBJ2-1, with a weak D call TRBD1 (5 bases). V was trimmed by 2 bases and J by 4 bases, leaving 15 bases between them. From germline, CDR1 is WSHSY and CDR2 SAAADI. The CDR3 consists of 16 residues.